This TCR beta chain was found in a study of circulating tumor DNA in untreated peripheral T-cell lymphoma. The CDR3 runs 17 residues. V gave up 8 bases and J gave up 2 bases; unmatched junction bases: 13. Looked up from germline, CDR1 is WSHSY and CDR2 is SAAADI. This clone turned up a few times. The target antigen is unknown. TCRdb's copy holds only in-frame clones and misses some; the assay was immunoSEQ multiplex PCR. The table includes over 7,000 clones, around 76% detected once. Regarding the study as a whole: Baseline tissues yielded approximately 82% and baseline serum roughly 70% tumor-specific clonotype detection.

The chain has TRBV10-2 and TRBJ2-1; 9 bases align to TRBD2. This sequence was found in a human donor with peripheral T-cell lymphoma. Sequencing was carried out using tumor tissue. In DNA form, the CDR3 reads TGCGCCAGCTCTCGATGGGCTAGCGGGATGGCCTACAATGAGCAGTTCTTC. This codes for CASSRWASGMAYNEQFF.